The table lists the clone carrying this T cell receptor (beta chain) with a few counts. Its antigen remains unidentified. The source of the sample is a study of T cells in Graves' hyperthyroidism and ophthalmopathy. General study points: Ophthalmopathy, as predicted by the model, came a median about six months after the prediction. Most thyroid clonotypes expanded above 0.001 were also detected in blood.

Reasons for excluding patients were uncontrolled infection, other autoimmune disease, pregnancy or lactation. Fresh peripheral blood, 7.5 to 10 ml of it, supplied the PBMCs. The V gene lost 6 bases and the J gene lost 0 bases, with 12 bases spanning the gap. The CDR3 totals 13 residues. Germline loops: CDR1 SQVTM, CDR2 ANQGSEA. Amplification of TCR beta CDR3 regions was performed using RNA transcripts as template. First-round RT-PCR targeting the TCR CDR3 was performed with the HTBI primer set. TCRdb processed the multiplex PCR reads anew with MiXCR; each CDR3 protein has one entry. The sample lists about 640,000 distinct CDR3 sequences, around 20% seen once, with about 34% in the top ten.

The chain combines TRBV29-1 with TRBJ2-7, with D unresolved. Source material: blood. The TCR originated in a man aged 25 to 45 with Graves' ophthalmopathy. The CDR3 bases are TGCAGCGTCGCGTCAGTACACTCCTACGAGCAGTACTTC. Translating gives CSVASVHSYEQYF.